This T cell receptor (beta chain) was observed in a study of blood T cell repertoires in COVID-19. Study in general: Spain, Italy and the United States supplied samples that represented acute and convalescent COVID-19. Sources were T cells, B-cell-depleted T cells, or PBMCs; the material itself was cDNA or gDNA.

V was cut by 4 bases and J by 0 bases, with 6 bases left in between. Germline V CDR1 and CDR2: MNHEY, SVGAGI. CDR3 length equals 13 residues. Only in-frame clones appear in the TCRdb table, and some are missing; sequencing was by immunoSEQ multiplex PCR. This sample has a few hundred thousand clones, with around 90% found just once. Enrollment of patients from Seattle took place during active infection, with longitudinal follow-up. The TCR comes from an older woman with COVID-19, enrolled during active disease. V usage is TRBV6-5 and J usage is TRBJ1-1; TRBD1 is a possible D gene (5 bases). Sequencing was done on a sample of peripheral blood. Written as DNA, the CDR3 is TGTGCCAGCAGTTTCAGGGTGAACACTGAAGCTTTCTTT. This translates into CASSFRVNTEAFF.